Presented here are 2 T cell receptor beta chains from one specimen sequenced in a study of blood T cell repertoires in COVID-19. Assay: immunoSEQ multiplex PCR; the TCRdb copy retains only in-frame clones and omits some. Of fewer than 150,000 clones in the sample, about 80% are singletons; the top ten hold 8%. Sequencing input: peripheral blood. The receptors derive from a human donor in a cohort sampled during active COVID-19.

The chain has TRBV24-1 and TRBJ1-5, with a weak D call TRBD1 (6 bases). The CDR3 covers 15 residues. Per germline, CDR1 KGHDR and CDR2 SFDVKD. Deletions cut 4 bases from V and 6 bases from J, with 15 bases between. CDR3 amino acids: CATSEPGGGGQPQHF. The CDR3 DNA reads TGTGCCACCAGTGAGCCGGGGGGCGGGGGTCAGCCCCAGCATTTT.

This chain links TRBV18 with TRBJ2-5; 8 bases map to TRBD1. The CDR3 extends over 14 amino acids. V dropped 3 bases and J dropped 7; count of bases not matched to a gene: 7. Germline V gene lookup returns CDR1 KGHSH and CDR2 LQKENI. CDR3 DNA sequence: TGTGCCAGCTCACCCACGACAGGGGACGGGACCCAGTACTTC. Translated: CASSPTTGDGTQYF.